In its sample, the clone carrying this T cell receptor beta chain was seen many times. Its antigen is currently unknown. The sample belongs to a study of CD8 T cells in ankylosing spondylitis. Study-wide points: The study looked at matched synovial fluid samples from ankylosing spondylitis patients. Disease-linked clones were reported to be significantly enriched there. Blood from ankylosing spondylitis patients appeared to carry a characteristic roughly eight-variant TCR beta motif. With a CD8+ phenotype, disease-linked clones were relatively rare in peripheral blood.

Preparation of TCR beta libraries was done by quantitative 5'-RACE with molecular barcodes. MiXCR, run by TCRdb on the 5' RACE reads, gives a single entry per CDR3 protein. The profile covers 20,000 to 30,000 distinct CDR3 sequences, with 2% to 3% appearing a single time and 6.5% to 9.5% taken by the ten largest. V lost 3 bases, J lost 4 bases, and 6 bases lay in between. This CDR3 has 12 residues. Germline CDR1 is SGDLS and CDR2 is YYNGEE. The chain employs TRBV9 and TRBJ2-3; D remains unclear. This TCR derives from a female donor with ankylosing spondylitis or in good health (not recorded which). Sequenced input: blood, either unsorted or a sorted T cell fraction (not recorded which). The DNA for the CDR3 is TGTGCCAGCAGCGCTCCGCCAGATACGCAGTATTTT. Amino acid sequence: CASSAPPDTQYF.